Reported below is one T cell receptor (beta chain). Its antigen is currently unknown. The sample belongs to a study of cytomegalovirus exposure and HLA in healthy donors. General study results and limits: Immune exposure information comprised only CMV serostatus. There was a cluster of highly shared sequence variants that was likely a sequencing artifact. Listed as cytomegalovirus-associated were over 150 TCR beta chains.

The CDR3 length is 11 residues. The germline V gene has CDR1 GTSNPN and CDR2 SVGIG (reference sequence). Germline trimming cut 4 bases from V and 3 bases from J; bases unmatched to any gene: 0. PCR primers comprised 60 Vbeta and 13 Jbeta primers. Assay used: immunoSEQ multiplex PCR; TCRdb lists only in-frame clones, some missing. The table has roughly 130,000 clones, approximately 86% seen once. This sequence originates from a boy aged 5 to 17 in good health and CMV-seronegative. The chain employs TRBV30 and TRBJ2-7, with 7 bases matching TRBD1. The sample was PBMCs. DNA of the CDR3: TGTGCCTGGAACAGGGGCTACGAGCAGTACTTC. It is translated as CAWNRGYEQYF.